The T cell receptor (beta chain) under discussion was sequenced for a study of T cells in Graves' hyperthyroidism and ophthalmopathy. Looking at the study overall: Before treatment of any kind, peripheral blood was taken at initial diagnosis.

Lactation, pregnancy, other autoimmune disease or uncontrolled infection led to exclusion of patients. Cells are PBMCs isolated from roughly 9.3 ml of fresh blood. CDR1 KGHDR and CDR2 SFDVKD come from the germline V gene. The CDR3 runs 17 residues. Losses at the gene ends were 4 bases for V and 2 bases for J; bases not matched to a gene: 9. As to this clonotype: Its antigen is currently unknown.

Study-wide findings and caveats: A 13 V-J model separated ophthalmopathy from stable hyperthyroidism.

Amplified regions were TCR beta CDR3 sequences from RNA transcripts. Researchers ran a first-round RT-PCR on the TCR CDR3 using the HTBI primer set. TCRdb reprocessed the multiplex PCR reads via MiXCR and lists one record per CDR3 protein. The table lists about 380,000 distinct CDR3 sequences, approximately 17% of them singletons, with around two fifths in the top ten. This chain uses TRBV24-1 with TRBJ2-3; the match to TRBD1 covers 9 bases. This TCR derives from a young man with Graves' ophthalmopathy. The sample consisted of blood. The CDR3 sequence: CATSESSGTGYTDTQYF. The CDR3 DNA reads as TGTGCCACCAGTGAGTCTTCCGGGACAGGGTACACAGATACGCAGTATTTT.